Each of the 22 T cell receptor beta chains below was sequenced from the same sample in a study of blood T cells in healthy people across ages. With a J-beta primer mix and a sample-barcoded 5' primer, a second PCR ran about 6 to 11 cycles. TCRdb re-called the 5' RACE reads with MiXCR, one entry per CDR3 protein. This table has roughly 2 million distinct CDR3 sequences, 40% to 55% appearing once. The specimen was blood. All receptors come from a woman in her thirties or forties in good health.

The genes are TRBV6-6 and TRBJ2-7; a possible D gene is TRBD2 (6 bases). The V end was cut by 3 bases, the J end by 2 bases, with 14 bases between. The CDR3 contains 15 residues. Germline values: CDR1 MNHNY, CDR2 SVGAGI (reference sequence). This CDR3 is CASSYKSGDAYEQYF. The CDR3 DNA reads as TGTGCCAGCAGTTATAAGTCGGGGGACGCCTACGAGCAGTACTTC.

The V call is TRBV6-5, the J call TRBJ2-4, with 11 bases lining up with TRBD2. Looked up from germline, CDR1 is MNHEY and CDR2 is SVGAGI. CDR3 length: 15 amino acids. The junction had 10 bases not matched to a gene; V was cut back by 3 bases and J by 12 bases. CDR3 sequence (DNA): TGTGCCAGCAGTTATGACGGTAGCGGGGGGGCCTATCAGTACTTC. Its protein is CASSYDGSGGAYQYF.

Only a few counts were recorded for this clonotype. In DNA form, the CDR3 reads TGTGCCAGCAGCTTCAGCAGGGGACTTGGGGCAGATACGCAGTATTTT. This sequence encodes CASSFSRGLGADTQYF. The chain employs TRBV9 and TRBJ2-3; tentatively, D is TRBD1 or TRBD2 (6 bases each). V was clipped by 4 bases and J by 4 bases, with 19 bases between them. Germline V gives CDR1 SGDLS, CDR2 YYNGEE. The CDR3 spans 16 residues. The full variable domain, rest sourced from reference TRBV9 and TRBJ2-3, is DSGVTQTPKHLITATGQRVTLRCSPRSGDLSVYWYQQSLDQGLQFLIQYYNGEERAKGNILERFSAQQFPDLHSELNLSSLELGDSALYFCASSFSRGLGADTQYFGPGTRLTVL.

The V call is TRBV27, the J call TRBJ2-3, with unresolved D. Trimming left V 0 bases short and J 2 bases short, with 15 bases between. Looked up from germline, CDR1 is MNHEY and CDR2 is SMNVEV (reference sequence). The CDR3 extends over 17 amino acids. CDR3 residues: CASSLSTWTITTDTQYF. The CDR3 DNA is TGTGCCAGCAGTTTATCCACCTGGACCATTACCACAGATACGCAGTATTTT.

In its sample, this clonotype was seen once. The CDR3 reads CASSPLRGQMNTEAFF. Here the CDR3 DNA reads TGTGCCAGCAGCCCTCTAAGGGGACAGATGAACACTGAAGCTTTCTTT. The chain couples TRBV6-5 to TRBJ1-1; 7 bases map to TRBD1. Trimming at V came to 6 bases and at J to 0 bases, leaving 10 bases not matched to a gene. This CDR3 spans 16 amino acids. Germline V CDR1 and CDR2: MNHEY, SVGAGI.

J is TRBJ2-1 and V is TRBV11-3; D possibly uses TRBD1 or TRBD2 (5 bases each). The V end lost 6 bases, the J end lost 9 bases, and 15 bases lay between the germline ends. Germline CDR1 SGHNT, CDR2 YENEEA. This CDR3 comprises 13 residues. The CDR3 DNA follows: TGTGCCAGCAGTCCTGGGACCCTCAGTGAGCAGTTCTTC. It encodes CASSPGTLSEQFF. Complete variable domain (other parts from reference TRBV11-3 and TRBJ2-1): EAGVVQSPRYKIIEKKQPVAFWCNPISGHNTLYWYLQNLGQGPELLIRYENEEAVDDSQLPKDRFSAERLKGVDSTLKIQPAELGDSAVYLCASSPGTLSEQFFGPGTRLTVL.

The V call is TRBV20-1, the J call TRBJ2-5, with D perhaps matching TRBD2 (6 bases). Germline V gives CDR1 DFQATT, CDR2 SNEGSKA (reference sequence). V was pared by 5 bases and J by 7 bases, with 23 bases between. The CDR3 is 15 residues long. In nucleotides, the CDR3 is TGCAGTGCTCCCCCTTGGGACTTCGGAGGAGTGACCCAGTACTTC. Protein sequence: CSAPPWDFGGVTQYF.

V gene TRBV20-1 combines with J gene TRBJ1-1, with 8 bases fitting TRBD1. CDR1 and CDR2 (germline): DFQATT, SNEGSKA (reference sequence). This CDR3 has 14 amino acids. The V gene end was trimmed by 2 bases and the J gene end by 0 bases; junction bases not matched to a gene: 2. CDR3 in amino acids: CSARTGGMNTEAFF. The DNA for the CDR3 is TGCAGTGCTAGAACAGGGGGTATGAACACTGAAGCTTTCTTT.

CDR3: CASSPGQGGDSNQPQHF. CDR3 DNA: TGTGCCAGCTCACCGGGACAGGGTGGGGATAGCAATCAGCCCCAGCATTTT. J is TRBJ1-5 and V is TRBV18; TRBD1 matches at 9 bases. Germline-derived CDR1 and CDR2 are KGHSH and LQKENI. The CDR3 sequence is 17 residues long. V lost 3 bases and J lost 0; bases outside the gene matches: 6.

This clonotype was observed a few times. CDR3: CASSQDRGDRESYEQYF. In DNA form, the CDR3 reads TGCGCCAGCAGCCAAGATCGCGGGGACAGAGAATCCTACGAGCAGTACTTC. This chain connects TRBV4-3 to TRBJ2-7; perhaps TRBD1 as D (7 bases). V lost 0 bases and J 1 base, leaving 16 bases between the germline ends. The CDR3 spans 17 residues. Germline assignment: CDR1 LGHNA and CDR2 YSLEER.

This chain joins TRBV4-2 and TRBJ2-5; 8 nucleotides line up with TRBD2. Trimming removed 0 bases from V and 4 bases from J; junction bases left unmatched: 10. The CDR3 spans 17 residues. The germline V gene encodes CDR1 LGHNA and CDR2 YNFKEQ. The CDR3 nucleotides are TGTGCCAGCAGCCAAGATCCGGGGGGGCCTAGTCCAGAGACCCAGTACTTC. It yields the protein CASSQDPGGPSPETQYF.

The gene calls are TRBV21-1 and TRBJ2-3; TRBD2, the D gene given by the table, was not confirmed from the DNA. TRBV21-1 is tagged as a pseudogene. The CDR3 spans 18 residues. The CDR3 loop is CASSQDVPTSESTDTQYF. In DNA, the CDR3 is TGTGCCAGCAGCCAAGATGTCCCGACTAGCGAGAGCACAGATACGCAGTATTTT.

The chain carries TRBV12-3 or TRBV12-4 and TRBJ1-5; D remains unclear. V lost 6 bases, J lost 0 bases, and 9 bases lay in between. The CDR3 contains 14 residues. DNA for the CDR3: TGTGCCAGCAGCGCAGCCCATAGCAATCAGCCCCAGCATTTT. Its protein is CASSAAHSNQPQHF.

This clonotype turned up a few times. The chain joins TRBV6-2 or TRBV6-3 to TRBJ2-7; no clear D gene. The J call is in doubt because the DNA end fits TRBJ2-4 better. This CDR3 is 14 amino acids long. The germline V gene has CDR1 MNHEY and CDR2 SVGEGT. CDR3 nucleotides: TGTGCCAGCAGGACTCGCAAACCCGAAAACATTCAGTACTTC. Protein product: CASRTRKPENIQYF.

This clonotype has more than one count but fewer than ten. This sequence joins TRBV5-1 and TRBJ2-7, with a weak D call TRBD1 (6 bases). Trimming pared 3 bases from V and 2 bases from J, leaving 15 bases between. Germline loops: CDR1 SGHRS, CDR2 YFSETQ. CDR3 size: 15 residues. CDR3 in amino acids: CASSSWTVPPYEQYF. CDR3 sequence (DNA): TGCGCCAGCAGCTCCTGGACAGTACCCCCCTACGAGCAGTACTTC.

The V gene is TRBV27, the J gene TRBJ1-2; D remains unclear. The CDR3 covers 14 residues. Germline lookup yields CDR1 MNHEY and CDR2 SMNVEV (reference sequence). V lost 5 bases and J lost 0, with 10 bases in between. CDR3 coding DNA: TGTGCCAGCAGTCCTTATAACGCTAACTATGGCTACACCTTC. The encoded protein is CASSPYNANYGYTF.

This clonotype was observed a few times. The V gene is TRBV15, the J gene TRBJ2-5; D gene ambiguous. Germline V gives CDR1 LNHNV, CDR2 YYDKDF (reference sequence). CDR3 length equals 15 residues. The V end lost 0 bases, the J end lost 1 base, and 9 bases lay between the germline ends. The CDR3 loop is CATSRDLRAQETQYF. CDR3 bases: TGTGCCACCAGCAGAGATTTAAGGGCCCAAGAGACCCAGTACTTC.

V gene TRBV29-1 combines with J gene TRBJ1-1, with unresolved D. V lost 7 bases, J lost 0 bases, and 12 bases lay in between. CDR3 length: 13 residues. Germline CDR1 reads SQVTM; CDR2 reads ANQGSEA. DNA for the CDR3: TGCAGCGCCGTTGGAAGGGTGAACACTGAAGCTTTCTTT. Protein sequence: CSAVGRVNTEAFF.

This chain connects TRBV4-1 to TRBJ2-5, with unresolved D. The V gene lost 0 bases and the J gene lost 11 bases, with 13 bases spanning the gap. The CDR3 is 13 amino acids. Per germline, CDR1 MGHRA and CDR2 YSYEKL. CDR3 loop: CASSQEGQVEQYF. As DNA, the CDR3 is TGCGCCAGCAGCCAAGAAGGGCAGGTAGAGCAGTACTTC.

In nucleotides, the CDR3 is TGTGCCAGCAGCGACCCCGGGACTAGCGGGGGGGCGAGTAGAAAAAGGTCCTACAATGAGCAGTTCTTC. Translated, it gives CASSDPGTSGGASRKRSYNEQFF. The chain joins TRBV9 to TRBJ2-1, with TRBD2 matching over 16 bases. The CDR3 runs 23 residues. Trimming at V came to 3 bases and at J to 1 base, leaving 19 bases not matched to a gene. Germline V gene data show CDR1 as SGDLS and CDR2 as YYNGEE. The whole variable domain, filled in from reference TRBV9 and TRBJ2-1, reads DSGVTQTPKHLITATGQRVTLRCSPRSGDLSVYWYQQSLDQGLQFLIQYYNGEERAKGNILERFSAQQFPDLHSELNLSSLELGDSALYFCASSDPGTSGGASRKRSYNEQFFGPGTRLTVL.

The chain carries TRBV5-1 and TRBJ2-1, with D unresolved. V lost 0 bases and J lost 5, with 6 bases in between. Germline V gene data show CDR1 as SGHRS and CDR2 as YFSETQ. This CDR3 contains 13 residues. The CDR3 region has the DNA TGCGCCAGCAGCTTGGACAGTGACAATGAGCAGTTCTTC. This translates into CASSLDSDNEQFF.

J is TRBJ1-6 and V is TRBV7-6; TRBD1 matches 10 bases. V gave up 9 bases and J gave up 7 bases; unmatched junction bases: 6. CDR3 size: 14 residues. Per the germline V gene, CDR1 is SGHVS and CDR2 is FNYEAQ. The CDR3 region is CASSTGQGNSPLHF. In DNA form, the CDR3 reads TGTGCCAGTAGCACGGGACAGGGGAATTCACCCCTCCACTTT.